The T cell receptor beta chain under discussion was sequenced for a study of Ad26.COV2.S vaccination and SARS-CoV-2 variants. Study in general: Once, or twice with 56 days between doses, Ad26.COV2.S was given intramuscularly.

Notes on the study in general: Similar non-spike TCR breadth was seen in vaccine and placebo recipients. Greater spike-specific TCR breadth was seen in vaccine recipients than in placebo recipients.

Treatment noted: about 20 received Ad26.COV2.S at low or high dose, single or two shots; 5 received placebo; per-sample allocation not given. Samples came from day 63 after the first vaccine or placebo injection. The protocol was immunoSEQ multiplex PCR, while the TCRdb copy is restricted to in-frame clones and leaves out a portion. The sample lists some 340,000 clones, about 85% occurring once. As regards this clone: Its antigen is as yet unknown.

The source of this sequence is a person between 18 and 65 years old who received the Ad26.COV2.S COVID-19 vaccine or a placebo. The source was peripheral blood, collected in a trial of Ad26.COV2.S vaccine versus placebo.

This CDR3 is CATQWGLYGYTF. CDR3 nucleotide sequence: TGTGCCACGCAGTGGGGACTCTATGGCTACACCTTC. J is TRBJ1-2 and V is TRBV6-5; TRBD1 is a possible D gene (5 bases). CDR3 size: 12 residues. Germline V gives CDR1 MNHEY, CDR2 SVGAGI. V was pared by 10 bases and J by 4 bases, with 13 bases between.